This TCR beta chain appears in the sequencing data of a study of T cells after posttransplantation cyclophosphamide. General study results and limits: After PTCy, TRB diversity resembled that of CNI/methotrexate controls. Tissue-infiltrating T cells from skin or gut overlapped little with blood T cells. Later post-transplant blood repertoires were often dominated by donor CD8+ memory clones.

This CDR3 has 13 amino acids. Germline V gene sequence: CDR1 GTSNPN, CDR2 SVGIG (reference sequence). The trim removed 8 bases at V and 6 bases at J, leaving 7 bases unmatched. This clone was counted many times. The antigen is not known. The data were produced by immunoSEQ multiplex PCR, yet TCRdb's version contains in-frame clones alone and is incomplete. The sample shows roughly 10,000 clones, none of them appearing just once. Treatment was busulfan-fludarabine conditioning, a marrow graft, and cyclophosphamide on days +3 and +4. This chain joins TRBV30 and TRBJ2-7, with 13 bases fitting TRBD2. The receptor comes from a male patient between 45 and 59 years old who received an allogeneic stem cell transplant from a related donor and was CMV-positive. T cells may partly derive from the graft donor. Sequenced here: PBMCs, sampled nearly 360 days after allogeneic stem cell transplant with posttransplant cyclophosphamide. Here the CDR3 reads CAQGRLAGGEQYF. In DNA, the CDR3 is TGTGCCCAGGGGCGACTAGCGGGAGGCGAGCAGTACTTC.